The 30 T cell receptor beta chains given below trace back to one sample, sequenced in a study of blood T cell repertoires in COVID-19. Method: immunoSEQ multiplex PCR; TCRdb's copy keeps in-frame clones and lacks some. The sample carries roughly 300,000 clones, 80% to 95% recorded once. Sequenced sample: peripheral blood. The receptors shown here come from a woman aged 30 to 39 with COVID-19, enrolled during active disease.

On this clone itself: The junction differs from germline at one of its ends, possibly a read error. The V gene is TRBV19, the J gene TRBJ1-1; D might be TRBD1 (6 bases). The germline V gene encodes CDR1 LNHDA and CDR2 SQIVND (reference sequence). There are 13 residues in the CDR3. In DNA form, the CDR3 reads TGTGCCAGCAGTATACAGGGTGCCACTGAAGCTTTCTTT. Encoded protein: CASSIQGATEAFF.

The V and J genes are TRBV4-1 and TRBJ1-1; no reliable D call. This CDR3 spans 14 amino acids. Germline V CDR1 and CDR2: MGHRA, YSYEKL. V lost 0 bases to trimming and J lost 4 bases, with 9 bases between them. The CDR3 region has the DNA TGCGCCAGCAGCCAAGAGGAGCGGAGCACTGAAGCTTTCTTT. Its translation is CASSQEERSTEAFF.

The chain joins TRBV30 to TRBJ1-6; 7 bases fit TRBD1. The CDR3 is 13 residues long. From germline, CDR1 is GTSNPN and CDR2 SVGIG (reference sequence). With 5 bases clipped from V and 7 bases from J, the junction kept 5 bases outside the gene matches. CDR3 nucleotides: TGTGCCTGGGGTGGGACAGACAATTCACCCCTCCACTTT. The encoded protein is CAWGGTDNSPLHF.

The table lists this clone with a few counts. CDR3 protein: CATGTGHNTGELFF. The CDR3 nucleotides read TGTGCCACCGGGACAGGGCATAACACCGGGGAGCTGTTTTTT. The V and J genes are TRBV24-1 and TRBJ2-2; 9 nucleotides align to TRBD1. The CDR3 spans 14 residues. V lost 9 bases and J lost 2; bases outside the gene matches: 3. The germline CDR1 and CDR2 sequences are KGHDR and SFDVKD.

V usage is TRBV7-2 and J usage is TRBJ2-7; 11 positions agree with TRBD2. The CDR3 sequence is 14 residues long. From germline, CDR1 is SGHTA and CDR2 FQGNSA. J gave up 6 bases and V 4 bases, and 5 bases lay outside the gene matches. CDR3 sequence reads: CASSSELAGVEQYF. As DNA, the CDR3 is TGTGCCAGCAGCTCGGAACTAGCGGGAGTCGAGCAGTACTTC.

This clone was seen just once. The J gene is TRBJ2-2, the V gene TRBV2; TRBD2 agrees at 8 bases. The CDR3 is 13 residues long. Looked up from germline, CDR1 is SNHLY and CDR2 is FYNNEI. Trimming cost V 5 bases and J 6 bases; bases outside gene matches: 2. The CDR3 coding sequence is TGTGCCAGCAGTTTGGGACTAGCCGGGGAGCTGTTTTTT. This codes for CASSLGLAGELFF.

The V gene is TRBV5-8, the J gene TRBJ1-1; no clear D. The CDR3 is made up of 14 amino acids. The germline CDR1 and CDR2 sequences are SGHTS and YDEGEE. The V and J ends lost 0 bases and 4 bases respectively, with 10 bases between them. The CDR3 loop is CASSLGGEGTEAFF. CDR3 coding DNA: TGTGCCAGCAGCTTGGGCGGAGAGGGCACTGAAGCTTTCTTT.

This chain joins TRBV30 and TRBJ1-1; 8 nucleotides align to TRBD1. Germline CDR1 is GTSNPN and CDR2 is SVGIG (reference sequence). The CDR3 extends over 13 amino acids. V lost 3 bases, J lost 1 base, and 1 base stayed unmatched. CDR3 sequence: CAWRDRENTEAFF. In DNA form, the CDR3 reads TGTGCCTGGAGGGACAGGGAGAACACTGAAGCTTTCTTT.

This chain links TRBV12-3 or TRBV12-4 with TRBJ1-5, with D unclear. V lost 8 bases and J lost 2, with 10 bases in between. This CDR3 spans 13 amino acids. CDR3 in amino acids: CASLRGGNQPQHF. The CDR3 coding sequence is TGTGCCAGCCTGCGGGGAGGCAATCAGCCCCAGCATTTT.

V and J are TRBV9 and TRBJ2-2, with D possibly TRBD1 on 6 matching bases. Trimming removed 0 bases from V and 0 bases from J, with 9 bases in between. From germline, CDR1 is SGDLS and CDR2 YYNGEE. The CDR3 is made up of 16 amino acids. This chain's CDR3 is CASSVGGQSNTGELFF. Here the CDR3 DNA reads TGTGCCAGCAGCGTAGGGGGGCAGTCGAACACCGGGGAGCTGTTTTTT. Full variable domain (remainder filled in from reference TRBV9 and TRBJ2-2): DSGVTQTPKHLITATGQRVTLRCSPRSGDLSVYWYQQSLDQGLQFLIQYYNGEERAKGNILERFSAQQFPDLHSELNLSSLELGDSALYFCASSVGGQSNTGELFFGEGSRLTVL.

The chain recombines TRBV30 with TRBJ1-2; 7 positions agree with TRBD1. The V and J ends lost 2 bases and 7 bases, in that order; junction bases with no gene match: 10. CDR3 length equals 14 residues. The germline V gene has CDR1 GTSNPN and CDR2 SVGIG (reference sequence). The CDR3 region is CAWSSLGQILGYTF. The CDR3 DNA reads as TGTGCCTGGAGTTCACTGGGACAGATCCTTGGCTACACCTTC.

This chain uses TRBV10-3 with TRBJ2-7; 7 nucleotides agree with TRBD2. J was trimmed by 7 bases and V by 2 bases; bases with no gene match: 11. This CDR3 is 15 amino acids long. Germline CDR1 ENHRY, CDR2 SYGVKD. This chain's CDR3 is CAISEGGSGGGEQYF. DNA of the CDR3: TGTGCCATCAGTGAGGGGGGTTCGGGAGGTGGAGAGCAGTACTTC.

In this sample, this clone turned up a few times. The chain has TRBV30 and TRBJ2-3; TRBD2 aligns across 10 bases. The CDR3 sequence is 15 residues long. Germline assignment: CDR1 GTSNPN and CDR2 SVGIG (reference sequence). V shed 6 bases and J 3 bases; nucleotides not matched to a gene: 9. The CDR3 region has the DNA TGTGCCTGCTTCGCTAGCGGGAGTGGAACAGATACGCAGTATTTT. Protein product: CACFASGSGTDTQYF. Filled out from reference TRBV30 and TRBJ2-3, the complete variable domain reads SQTIHQWPATLVQPVGSPLSLECTVEGTSNPNLYWYRQAAGRGLQLLFYSVGIGQISSEVPQNLSASRPQDRQFILSSKKLLLSDSGFYLCACFASGSGTDTQYFGPGTRLTVL.

The chain couples TRBV24-1 to TRBJ1-2, with 10 positions matching TRBD1. Germline assignment: CDR1 KGHDR and CDR2 SFDVKD. This CDR3 is built from 15 residues. Trimming took 2 bases from V and 2 from J; bases not matched to a gene: 1. The CDR3 DNA sequence: TGTGCCACCAGTGATTCGGGACAGGGGAACTATGGCTACACCTTC. This gives the protein CATSDSGQGNYGYTF.

The chain employs TRBV5-1 and TRBJ1-1, with 10 positions matching TRBD1. The CDR3 is 14 amino acids. With V trimmed by 4 bases and J by 0 bases, 0 bases remained unmatched. Germline values: CDR1 SGHRS, CDR2 YFSETQ. The CDR3 spells CASSGQGVNTEAFF. CDR3 DNA: TGCGCCAGCAGCGGACAGGGGGTGAACACTGAAGCTTTCTTT.

This clone appeared once. The CDR3 nucleotides read TGTGCCAGTAGTATTTCGCCAGGGGCTCATCAGCCCCAGCATTTT. It encodes CASSISPGAHQPQHF. J is TRBJ1-5 and V is TRBV19, with D possibly TRBD1 on 6 matching bases. Germline loops: CDR1 LNHDA, CDR2 SQIVND (reference sequence). The CDR3 contains 15 residues. V shed 3 bases and J shed 5 bases, with 14 bases lying between them.

This clone was seen more than once but under ten times. The chain recombines TRBV29-1 with TRBJ1-5, with TRBD1 identical over 7 bases. The CDR3 is 13 residues long. Trimming removed 7 bases from V and 5 bases from J; junction bases left unmatched: 8. Germline-derived CDR1 and CDR2 are SQVTM and ANQGSEA. This chain's CDR3 is CSATTGSDQPQHF. The CDR3 coding sequence is TGCAGCGCCACGACAGGGTCTGATCAGCCCCAGCATTTT.

The chain links TRBV23-1 to TRBJ1-5; weak D call: TRBD1 (6 bases). TRBV23-1 belongs to the ORF category, with a function that is uncertain. Between the trimmed V and J ends, which lost 4 bases and 2 bases, there was a span of 15 bases. CDR3 length equals 16 residues. CDR3 coding DNA: TGCGCCAGCAGTCGGGCAGGGGAAGAAGGCAATCAGCCCCAGCATTTT. Encoded protein: CASSRAGEEGNQPQHF.

This clone is medium-sized within its sample. This chain uses TRBV6-1 with TRBJ2-1; 11 nucleotides match TRBD1. The CDR3 sequence is 15 residues long. Trimming cost V 0 bases and J 8 bases; bases outside gene matches: 3. Germline lookup yields CDR1 MNHNS and CDR2 SASEGT. The CDR3, as DNA: TGTGCCAGCAGTGAAGCAGGACAGGGGGCCTATGAGCAGTTCTTC. Protein sequence: CASSEAGQGAYEQFF.

The chain couples TRBV10-3 to TRBJ2-7; D might be TRBD1 (6 bases). Germline V gene sequence: CDR1 ENHRY, CDR2 SYGVKD. Between the trimmed V and J ends, which lost 3 bases and 3 bases, there was a span of 12 bases. This CDR3 contains 14 residues. CDR3 in amino acids: CAISEGGFIYEQYF. CDR3 in DNA: TGTGCCATCAGTGAAGGGGGATTCATCTACGAGCAGTACTTC.

The J gene is TRBJ2-1, the V gene TRBV4-3, with D possibly TRBD2 on 5 matching bases. Trimming took off 0 bases at V and 4 bases at J, with 10 bases between the two ends. The CDR3 is 15 residues long. Germline CDR1 reads LGHNA; CDR2 reads YSLEER. CDR3 in amino acids: CASSQESGFYNEQFF. The CDR3 bases are TGCGCCAGCAGCCAAGAGTCGGGATTTTACAATGAGCAGTTCTTC.

The chain couples TRBV9 to TRBJ2-1; D gene ambiguous. Trimming left V 0 bases short and J 5 bases short, with 6 bases between. In germline, CDR1 is SGDLS, CDR2 YYNGEE. The CDR3 is made up of 13 amino acids. The DNA of the CDR3 is TGTGCCAGCAGCGTAGACTACCACAATGAGCAGTTCTTC. Its translation is CASSVDYHNEQFF.

The chain combines TRBV2 with TRBJ1-5, with TRBD1 matching 8 bases. The CDR3 runs to 14 residues. CDR1 is SNHLY and CDR2 is FYNNEI in the germline V gene. Trimming took 5 bases from V and 7 from J; bases not matched to a gene: 7. The CDR3 region is CASSFDRGGQPQHF. As DNA, the CDR3 is TGTGCCAGCAGTTTTGACAGGGGTGGACAGCCCCAGCATTTT.

This clone was observed a few times. The V and J genes are TRBV7-8 and TRBJ1-6; the match to TRBD1 covers 12 bases. Germline V CDR1 and CDR2: SGHVS, FQNEAQ. The CDR3 spans 15 residues. V was clipped by 5 bases and J by 10 bases; unmatched bases: 6. The CDR3 DNA reads TGTGCCAGCAGCGACCGGGACAGGGGGCCCTCACCCCTCCACTTT. It codes for CASSDRDRGPSPLHF.

The rearrangement joins TRBV30 to TRBJ2-1, with TRBD2 matching 7 bases. The ends lost 1 base at V and 7 bases at J; junction bases unmatched: 13. The CDR3 has 16 amino acids. Germline CDR1 and CDR2: GTSNPN and SVGIG (reference sequence). CDR3 in amino acids: CAWSAGGWRESNEQFF. The CDR3 DNA follows: TGTGCCTGGAGTGCGGGGGGATGGCGGGAGTCGAATGAGCAGTTCTTC. The full variable domain, completed using reference TRBV30 and TRBJ2-1, is SQTIHQWPATLVQPVGSPLSLECTVEGTSNPNLYWYRQAAGRGLQLLFYSVGIGQISSEVPQNLSASRPQDRQFILSSKKLLLSDSGFYLCAWSAGGWRESNEQFFGPGTRLTVL.

The J gene is TRBJ2-7, the V gene TRBV12-3 or TRBV12-4, with D perhaps matching TRBD1 (6 bases). CDR3 length equals 13 residues. V lost 1 base to trimming and J lost 7 bases, with 11 bases between them. The CDR3 region has the DNA TGTGCCAGCAGTTTAGGGGGGCTGGGGGAGCAGTACTTC. Translating it yields CASSLGGLGEQYF.

Only one count was recorded for this clone. The chain is built from TRBV29-1 and TRBJ2-2; TRBD1 agrees at 11 bases. CDR1 and CDR2 (germline): SQVTM, ANQGSEA. There are 15 residues in the CDR3. The J segment lost 7 bases and the V segment lost 1 base, leaving 5 bases of the junction unmatched. The CDR3 here is CSVEGGQGANGELFF. Written as DNA, the CDR3 is TGCAGCGTTGAAGGAGGACAGGGGGCGAACGGGGAGCTGTTTTTT.

J is TRBJ1-1 and V is TRBV18; D gene uncertain. The CDR3 is 14 amino acids. The V gene's germline CDR1 is KGHSH and CDR2 LQKENI. With 3 bases removed from V and 3 bases from J, the gap between germline ends came to 11 bases. The CDR3: CASSPTTADTEAFF. The DNA of the CDR3 is TGTGCCAGCTCACCCACCACAGCGGACACTGAAGCTTTCTTT.

About this clone: The junction differs from germline at one of its ends, possibly a read error. This rearrangement joins TRBV30 to TRBJ1-1; 9 bases agree with TRBD1. Germline assignment: CDR1 GTSNPN and CDR2 SVGIG (reference sequence). This CDR3 contains 12 residues. The CDR3 loop is CAWSSSGTGRNF. The CDR3 DNA is TGTGCCTGGAGTTCTTCCGGGACAGGGCGGAACTTT.

The CDR3 sequence: CAWNPSRLSGNTIYF. The DNA of the CDR3 is TGTGCCTGGAACCCCTCCAGACTCTCTGGAAACACCATATATTTT. J is TRBJ1-3 and V is TRBV30; D unresolved. V was shortened by 4 bases and J by 0 bases, with 13 bases between the two germline ends. Germline CDR1 reads GTSNPN; CDR2 reads SVGIG (reference sequence). The CDR3 is made up of 15 amino acids.